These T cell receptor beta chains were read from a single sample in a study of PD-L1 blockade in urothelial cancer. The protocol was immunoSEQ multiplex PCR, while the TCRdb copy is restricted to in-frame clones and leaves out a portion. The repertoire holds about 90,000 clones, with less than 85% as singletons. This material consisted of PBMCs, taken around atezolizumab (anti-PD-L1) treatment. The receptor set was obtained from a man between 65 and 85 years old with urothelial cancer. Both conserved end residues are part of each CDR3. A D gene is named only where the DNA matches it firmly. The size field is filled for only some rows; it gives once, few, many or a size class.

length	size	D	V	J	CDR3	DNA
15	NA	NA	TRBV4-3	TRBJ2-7	CASSQGAGTLYEQYF	TGCGCCAGCAGCCAAGGGGCGGGCACGCTATACGAGCAGTACTTC
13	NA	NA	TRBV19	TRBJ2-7	CASSIGWLYEQYF	TGTGCCAGTAGTATAGGGTGGCTCTACGAGCAGTACTTC
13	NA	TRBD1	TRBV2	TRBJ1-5	CASSGQGNQPQHF	TGTGCCAGCAGTGGACAGGGGAATCAGCCCCAGCATTTT
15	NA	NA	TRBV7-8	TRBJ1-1	CASSLDFVRGTEAFF	TGTGCCAGCAGCTTAGATTTTGTCAGGGGCACTGAAGCTTTCTTT
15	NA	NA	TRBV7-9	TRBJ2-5	CASSLGMGGQETQYF	TGTGCCAGCAGCTTAGGCATGGGGGGCCAAGAGACCCAGTACTTC
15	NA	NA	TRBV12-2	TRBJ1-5	CASRLDRGSNQPQHF	TGTGCAAGTCGCTTAGACAGGGGCAGCAATCAGCCCCAGCATTTT
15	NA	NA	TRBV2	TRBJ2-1	CASRRVRDAYNEQFF	TGTGCCAGCAGGAGGGTCCGCGACGCCTACAATGAGCAGTTCTTC
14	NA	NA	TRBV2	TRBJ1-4	CASSEYGSGEKLFF	TGTGCCAGCAGTGAATACGGGAGTGGTGAAAAACTGTTTTTT
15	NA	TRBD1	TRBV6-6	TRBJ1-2	CASSSPGQGASGYTF	TGTGCCAGCAGCAGCCCGGGACAGGGGGCGAGTGGCTACACCTTC
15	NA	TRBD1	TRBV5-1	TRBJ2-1	CASSHTSTGANEQFF	TGCGCCAGCAGCCATACCTCGACAGGGGCCAATGAGCAGTTCTTC
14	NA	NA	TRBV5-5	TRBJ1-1	CASSLDQLNTEAFF	TGTGCCAGCAGCTTGGATCAGTTGAACACTGAAGCTTTCTTT
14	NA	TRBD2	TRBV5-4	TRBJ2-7	CASSELAGAGEQYF	TGTGCCAGCAGCGAACTAGCGGGAGCGGGCGAGCAGTACTTC
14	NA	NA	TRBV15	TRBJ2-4	CATSRVGTGQQQYF	TGTGCCACCAGCAGAGTTGGTACAGGACAACAACAGTACTTC
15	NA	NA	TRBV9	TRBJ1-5	CASSVAGGWNQPQHF	TGTGCCAGCAGCGTAGCGGGGGGCTGGAATCAGCCCCAGCATTTT
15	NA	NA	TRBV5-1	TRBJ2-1	CASSRLSGGYNEQFF	TGCGCCAGCAGCCGACTCTCCGGCGGCTACAATGAGCAGTTCTTC
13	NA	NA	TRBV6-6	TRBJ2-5	CASSPQGYETQYF	TGTGCCAGCAGTCCACAGGGCTACGAGACCCAGTACTTC
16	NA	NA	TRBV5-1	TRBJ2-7	CASSLAGALSSYEQYF	TGCGCCAGCAGCTTGGCAGGGGCCTTGAGCTCCTACGAGCAGTACTTC
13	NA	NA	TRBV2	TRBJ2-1	CASLTQTPNEQFF	TGTGCCAGTTTGACTCAAACCCCCAATGAGCAGTTCTTC
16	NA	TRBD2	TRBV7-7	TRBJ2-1	CASSLGTSGGINEQFF	TGTGCCAGCAGCTTAGGGACTAGCGGCGGCATTAATGAGCAGTTCTTC
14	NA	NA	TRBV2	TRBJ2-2	CASRRTDNTGELFF	TGTGCCAGCAGAAGGACAGATAACACCGGGGAGCTGTTTTTT
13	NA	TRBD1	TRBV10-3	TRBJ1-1	CAIRLGQDTEAFF	TGTGCCATCAGACTTGGACAGGACACTGAAGCTTTCTTT
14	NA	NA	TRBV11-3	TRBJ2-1	CASSPGDRYNEQFF	TGTGCCAGCAGCCCAGGGGATCGCTACAATGAGCAGTTCTTC
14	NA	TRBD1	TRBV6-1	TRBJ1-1	CASSVQGAGAEAFF	TGTGCCAGCAGTGTACAGGGGGCTGGCGCTGAAGCTTTCTTT
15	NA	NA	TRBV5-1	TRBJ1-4	CASSGQYATNEKLFF	TGCGCCAGCTCAGGACAGTACGCAACTAATGAAAAACTGTTTTTT
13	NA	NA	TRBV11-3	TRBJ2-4	CASSTGEVNIQYF	TGTGCCAGCAGCACAGGGGAGGTAAACATTCAGTACTTC
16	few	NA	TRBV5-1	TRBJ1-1	CASSLGGRGVNTEAFF	TGCGCCAGCAGCTTGGGGGGCCGGGGGGTGAACACTGAAGCTTTCTTT
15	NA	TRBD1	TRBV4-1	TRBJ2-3	CASSHSGQGTDTQYF	TGCGCCAGCAGCCACTCTGGACAGGGCACAGATACGCAGTATTTT
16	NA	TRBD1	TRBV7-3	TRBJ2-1	CASSLGGGQGGNEQFF	TGTGCCAGCAGCTTAGGTGGTGGACAGGGGGGGAATGAGCAGTTCTTC
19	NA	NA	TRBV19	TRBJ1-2	CASSIAEGRNHLANYGYTF	TGTGCCAGTAGTATAGCAGAGGGCAGGAATCACCTAGCTAACTATGGCTACACCTTC
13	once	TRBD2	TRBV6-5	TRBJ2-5	CASRASGQETQYF	TGTGCCAGCAGGGCTAGCGGTCAAGAGACCCAGTACTTC
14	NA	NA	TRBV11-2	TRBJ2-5	CASSRASEGETQYF	TGTGCCAGCAGCCGGGCTAGCGAGGGAGAGACCCAGTACTTC
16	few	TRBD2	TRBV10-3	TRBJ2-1	CAISEGTSGVYNEQFF	TGTGCCATCAGTGAGGGAACTAGCGGGGTTTACAATGAGCAGTTCTTC
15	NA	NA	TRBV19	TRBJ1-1	CASSAAQGHNTEAFF	TGTGCCAGTAGTGCGGCCCAGGGGCATAACACTGAAGCTTTCTTT
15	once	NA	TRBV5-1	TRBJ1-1	CASSLVGGMNTEAFF	TGCGCCAGCAGCTTGGTGGGGGGGATGAACACTGAAGCTTTCTTT
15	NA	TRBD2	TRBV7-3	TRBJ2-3	CASSLSGGDTDTQYF	TGTGCCAGCAGCTTGAGCGGGGGGGACACAGATACGCAGTATTTT
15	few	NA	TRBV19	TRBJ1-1	CASSRMDTPNTEAFF	TGTGCCAGTAGTAGAATGGACACTCCGAACACTGAAGCTTTCTTT
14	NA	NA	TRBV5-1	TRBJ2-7	CASSLDQGIGEQYF	TGCGCCAGCAGCTTAGACCAGGGGATCGGCGAGCAGTACTTC
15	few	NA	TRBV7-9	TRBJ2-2	CASSPWSSNTGELFF	TGTGCCAGCAGCCCATGGAGTTCGAACACCGGGGAGCTGTTTTTT
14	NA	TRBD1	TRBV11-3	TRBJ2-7	CASSVQGAAAQQYF	TGTGCCAGCAGCGTTCAGGGGGCGGCCGCTCAGCAGTACTTC
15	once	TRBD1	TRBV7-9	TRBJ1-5	CASSGAGQGGQPQHF	TGTGCCAGCAGCGGCGCGGGACAGGGCGGTCAGCCCCAGCATTTT
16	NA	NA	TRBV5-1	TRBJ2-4	CASSVPNPGAKNIQYF	TGCGCCAGCAGCGTGCCTAACCCGGGGGCCAAAAACATTCAGTACTTC
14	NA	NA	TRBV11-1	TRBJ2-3	CASSSAPRADTQYF	TGTGCCAGCAGCTCCGCACCCAGGGCTGATACGCAGTATTTT
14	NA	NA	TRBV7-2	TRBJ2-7	CASSPGSTSYEQYF	TGTGCCAGCAGTCCCGGGTCCACCTCCTACGAGCAGTACTTC
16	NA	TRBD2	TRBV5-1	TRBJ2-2	CASSPGTSGNTGELFF	TGCGCCAGCAGCCCAGGGACTAGCGGGAACACCGGGGAGCTGTTTTTT
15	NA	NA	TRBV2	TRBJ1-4	CASSAQGRTNEKLFF	TGTGCCAGCAGTGCGCAGGGGCGTACTAATGAAAAACTGTTTTTT
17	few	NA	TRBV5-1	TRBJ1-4	CASSLGSRSGSDEKLFF	TGCGCCAGCAGCTTGGGCTCCCGGTCAGGGTCTGATGAAAAACTGTTTTTT
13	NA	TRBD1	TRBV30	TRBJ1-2	CAWRGTGGRGYTF	TGTGCCTGGCGCGGGACAGGGGGCCGGGGCTACACCTTC
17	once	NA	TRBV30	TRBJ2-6	CAWSVLWESSGANVLTF	TGTGCCTGGAGTGTACTGTGGGAGAGCTCTGGGGCCAACGTCCTGACTTTC
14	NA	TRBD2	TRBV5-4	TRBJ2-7	CASSFGTSERRQYF	TGTGCCAGCAGCTTCGGGACTAGCGAAAGGAGGCAGTACTTC